This T cell receptor (beta chain) is drawn from a study of Graves' ophthalmopathy and Graves' hyperthyroidism. The study amplified TCR beta CDR3 regions using RNA transcripts. Following a first-round RT-PCR that used HTBI primers, a second-round multiplex PCR was carried out. TCRdb processed the multiplex PCR reads anew with MiXCR; each CDR3 protein has one entry. The sample holds fewer than 350,000 distinct CDR3 sequences, around a sixth seen once. This clonotype was observed many times. In germline, CDR1 is DFQATT, CDR2 SNEGSKA (reference sequence). The CDR3 extends over 15 amino acids. V was pared by 2 bases and J by 0 bases, with 11 bases between.

The chain is built from TRBV20-1 and TRBJ2-4; D remains unclear. The sample consisted of peripheral blood. This clonotype was sampled from an adult man with Graves' ophthalmopathy. The CDR3 coding sequence is TGCAGTGCTAGACAATATGACATAGCCAAAAACATTCAGTACTTC. This translates into CSARQYDIAKNIQYF.